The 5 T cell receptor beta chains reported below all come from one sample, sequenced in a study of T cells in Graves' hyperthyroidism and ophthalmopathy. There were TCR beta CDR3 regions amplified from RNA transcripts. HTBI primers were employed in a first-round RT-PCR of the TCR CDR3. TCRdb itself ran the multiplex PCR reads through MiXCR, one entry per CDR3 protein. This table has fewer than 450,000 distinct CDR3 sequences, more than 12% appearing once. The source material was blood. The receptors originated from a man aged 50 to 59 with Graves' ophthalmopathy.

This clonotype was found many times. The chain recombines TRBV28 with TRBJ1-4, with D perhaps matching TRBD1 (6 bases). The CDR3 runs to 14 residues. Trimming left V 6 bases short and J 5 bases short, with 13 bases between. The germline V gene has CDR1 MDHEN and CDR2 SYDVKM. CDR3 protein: CASSPWTENEKLFF. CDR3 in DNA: TGTGCCAGCAGCCCTTGGACAGAAAATGAAAAACTGTTTTTT.

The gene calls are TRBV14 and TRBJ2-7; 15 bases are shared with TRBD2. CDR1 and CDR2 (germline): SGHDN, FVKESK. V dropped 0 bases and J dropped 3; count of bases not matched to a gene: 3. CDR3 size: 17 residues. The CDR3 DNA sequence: TGTGCCAGCAGCCAAGAGGGACTAGCGGGAGGTCTCTACGAGCAGTACTTC. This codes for CASSQEGLAGGLYEQYF.

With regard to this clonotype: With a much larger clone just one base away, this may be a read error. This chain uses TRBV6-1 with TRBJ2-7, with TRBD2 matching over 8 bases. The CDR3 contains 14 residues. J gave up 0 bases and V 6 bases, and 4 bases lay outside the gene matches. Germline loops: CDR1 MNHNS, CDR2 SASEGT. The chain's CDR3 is CASRTSANSYEQYF. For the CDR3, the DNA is TGTGCCAGCAGGACTAGCGCCAACTCCTACGAGCAGTACTTC.

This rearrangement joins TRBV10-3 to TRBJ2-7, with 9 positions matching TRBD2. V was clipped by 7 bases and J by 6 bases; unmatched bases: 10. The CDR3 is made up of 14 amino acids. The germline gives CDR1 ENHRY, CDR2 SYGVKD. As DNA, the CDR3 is TGTGCCATCAAGGATAGCGGGAGTATAAGCGAGCAGTACTTC. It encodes CAIKDSGSISEQYF.

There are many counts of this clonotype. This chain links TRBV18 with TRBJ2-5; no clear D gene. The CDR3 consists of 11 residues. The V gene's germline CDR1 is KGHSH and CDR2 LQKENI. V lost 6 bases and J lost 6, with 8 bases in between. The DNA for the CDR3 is TGTGCCAGCTCCCGGTGGAAGACCCAGTACTTC. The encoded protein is CASSRWKTQYF. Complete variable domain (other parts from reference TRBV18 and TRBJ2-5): NAGVMQNPRHLVRRRGQEARLRCSPMKGHSHVYWYRQLPEEGLKFMVYLQKENIIDESGMPKERFSAEFPKEGPSILRIQQVVRGDSAAYFCASSRWKTQYFGPGTRLLVL.